This T cell receptor beta chain was sequenced in a study of CD8 T cells in ankylosing spondylitis. This clonotype appeared many times. Its antigen remains unidentified. Germline CDR1 is ENHRY and CDR2 is SYGVKD. V was pared by 5 bases and J by 1 base, with 5 bases between. This CDR3 is 12 amino acids long. TCRdb re-derived calls from the 5' RACE reads in MiXCR, one entry per CDR3 protein. The table includes 80,000 to 90,000 distinct CDR3 sequences, 27% detected once. Regarding the study as a whole: Earlier work had already found some motif variants in reactive arthritis synovial fluid and blood. Reportedly, disease-linked clones are significantly enriched in ankylosing spondylitis patients' matched synovial fluid. A TCR beta motif of roughly eight highly homologous variants appeared characteristic of ankylosing spondylitis blood. With a CD8+ phenotype, disease-linked clones were relatively rare in peripheral blood.

The sequence derives from a male donor with ankylosing spondylitis or in good health (not recorded which). Material for sequencing was blood, either unsorted or a sorted T cell fraction (not recorded which). The chain has TRBV10-3 and TRBJ1-1; D remains ambiguous. In DNA, the CDR3 is TGTGCCATCAGTACAGCGAACACTGAAGCTTTCTTT. This translates into CAISTANTEAFF.